Described below is a single T cell receptor beta chain sequence and its context. Its antigen remains undetermined. No base quality information exists; no much larger clone differs at one position. This sample is drawn from a study of blood T cell repertoires in COVID-19 (dated by TCRdb to the early 2020s). Regarding the study in general: The collaborator samples originated in the United States, Italy and Spain and spanned the acute and convalescent phases of COVID-19. The material from the prospective study consisted of cDNA or gDNA derived from T cells, B-cell-depleted T cells, or PBMCs. Subjects who had been exposed to COVID-19, were actively infected with it, or had recovered from it provided the deeply sampled blood TCRbeta repertoires that made up the dataset. The repertoires were released in a freely available public database intended as a resource for research on the immune response to SARS-CoV-2. The samples were drawn from two sources: the first 160 participants of the ongoing ImmuneRACE study, and 1,254 subjects contributed by 6 global collaborators. A de-identified subject ID, COVID-19 status, age in years and sex were almost always included in the sample metadata. Where available, HLA class I and class II types were taken from metadata supplied by the sample provider and were not determined by assay-based typing. The study at large found these results: Clinical and demographic metadata were provided uncurated, with the amount varying by source and participant.

TCRbeta CDR3 regions were amplified from genomic DNA by means of the immunoSEQ Assay, a bias-controlled multiplex PCR. Per the source publication's procedure: Within the assay, amplification of reference gene primers was used to estimate how many nucleated cells each sample contained. Sequence reads were collapsed and filtered to measure the absolute abundance of every unique TCRbeta CDR3 rearrangement. Productive Simpson clonality was computed per sample as the square root of Simpson's diversity index over productive rearrangements. TCRdb retrieved this table from immuneACCESS and kept in-frame rearrangements only. Not all clones are present; in checked studies, unresolved V genes account for under half, and no reason is known for the remainder. V and J calls plus clone size are reproduced from that table; the DNA served to infer D and trimming. The sample yields 250,000 to 350,000 clones; about 86% were counted once. The ten largest clonotypes hold around 14% of the sample.

One collaborating source in Seattle enrolled patients while the patients were actively infected and followed the patients over time throughout the course of disease. Whole blood was collected in K2EDTA tubes by collaborating institutions according to the institutions' own protocols. For TCRbeta analysis, collaborators shipped samples in one of three forms: frozen whole blood, isolated PBMCs, or DNA extracted from either of those sample types. Ends trimmed: V by 7 bases, J by 7 bases; bases unmatched to a gene: 7. The CDR3 has 13 amino acids, counting the end cysteine and phenylalanine. Only the CDR3 DNA is retained, 39 bases long and in frame from the first base. From a lookup of the germline V gene, CDR1 and CDR2 are MNHEY and SVGAGI.

The sample was peripheral blood. The sequence links TRBV6-5 to TRBJ2-5; 9 nucleotides in the junction match TRBD2. The receptor comes from a woman aged 70-85 years with COVID-19, enrolled during active disease. The CDR3 sequence is CASNGGGAGTQYF. The sequenced DNA: TGTGCCAGCAATGGCGGGGGGGCGGGGACCCAGTACTTC.